The rows below give T cell receptor beta chains drawn from one sample of a study of T cell repertoires in cytomegalovirus infection. MiXCR, run by TCRdb on the reads, gives a single entry per CDR3 protein. This table holds under 200,000 distinct CDR3 sequences, roughly 9.8% found once. Source material: PBMCs. The receptors stem from a human donor in good health (CMV status not recorded). Some clones in this sample may be carry-over from other donors' samples. Each CDR3 is given with its conserved first and last residue. D genes are given only for firm matches. Size is stated for part of the rows, as once, few or many counts, or as a class when the clone is expanded.

j_call | d_call | clone_size | v_call | cdr3_aa | cdr3_nt
TRBJ2-1 | NA | once | TRBV29-1 | CSVVVYPYNEQFF | TGCAGCGTTGTTGTATACCCCTACAATGAGCAGTTCTTC
TRBJ2-7 | NA | many | TRBV7-6 | CASSLAPRAKSYEQYF | TGTGCCAGCAGCTTAGCGCCGAGGGCAAAATCCTACGAGCAGTACTTC
TRBJ2-2 | TRBD2 | once | TRBV20-1 | CSARVASGRENTGELFF | TGCAGTGCTAGAGTGGCTAGCGGGAGGGAGAACACCGGGGAGCTGTTTTTT
TRBJ2-1 | NA | few | TRBV5-4 | CASSLGGSASPYNEQFF | TGTGCCAGCAGCTTGGGTGGTAGCGCCTCTCCCTACAATGAGCAGTTCTTC
TRBJ1-5 | NA | NA | TRBV19 | CASSITRGSRNQPQHF | TGTGCCAGTAGTATTACGCGGGGCTCACGCAATCAGCCCCAGCATTTT
TRBJ2-5 | TRBD1 | few | TRBV29-1 | CSVATGTGEETQYF | TGCAGCGTCGCGACCGGGACAGGGGAAGAGACCCAGTACTTC
TRBJ2-3 | TRBD1 | many | TRBV27 | CASSPLGQGATQYF | TGTGCCAGCAGTCCCCTCGGACAGGGGGCAACGCAGTATTTT
TRBJ2-1 | TRBD1 | many | TRBV10-3 | CAITMTGEAYNEQFF | TGTGCCATCACAATGACAGGGGAAGCCTACAATGAGCAGTTCTTC
TRBJ2-6 | NA | NA | TRBV6-2/TRBV6-3 | CASSYSSGANVLTF | TGTGCCAGCAGTTACTCGTCCGGGGCCAACGTCCTGACTTTC
TRBJ1-5 | TRBD1 | NA | TRBV19 | CASSTVTGAGNQPQHF | TGTGCCAGTAGTACTGTGACAGGGGCCGGCAATCAGCCCCAGCATTTT
TRBJ2-5 | NA | NA | TRBV11-2 | CASSRGNGETQYF | TGTGCCAGCAGCCGGGGGAATGGGGAGACCCAGTACTTC
TRBJ2-5 | TRBD1 | many | TRBV19 | CASSPITGGVETQYF | TGTGCCAGTAGTCCTATAACAGGGGGCGTCGAGACCCAGTACTTC
TRBJ2-1 | TRBD2 | many | TRBV11-3 | CATSGGNNNEQFF | TGTGCCACTTCGGGAGGTAACAACAATGAGCAGTTCTTC
TRBJ2-1 | NA | many | TRBV6-1 | CASVADHRGINEQFF | TGTGCCAGCGTTGCGGACCATCGAGGGATAAATGAGCAGTTCTTC
TRBJ1-6 | NA | NA | TRBV6-2/TRBV6-3 | CASNGGEDYSPLHF | TGTGCCAGCAATGGAGGAGAAGATTATTCACCCCTCCACTTT
TRBJ1-6 | NA | NA | TRBV28 | CASWDSDSPLHF | TGTGCCAGCTGGGACTCAGATTCACCCCTCCACTTT
TRBJ2-1 | NA | many | TRBV7-2 | CASSRRDNEQFF | TGTGCCAGCAGCCGACGGGATAATGAGCAGTTCTTC
TRBJ2-2 | NA | many | TRBV7-6 | CASSLAVGELFF | TGTGCCAGCAGCTTAGCGGTCGGGGAGCTGTTTTTT
TRBJ2-1 | TRBD2 | many | TRBV12-3/TRBV12-4 | CASRAGLAEGNEQFF | TGTGCCAGCAGGGCGGGACTAGCGGAGGGAAATGAGCAGTTCTTC
TRBJ2-1 | NA | few | TRBV23-1 | CASFCVQGEGYNEQFF | TGCGCCAGTTTTTGCGTCCAGGGTGAGGGATACAATGAGCAGTTCTTC
TRBJ2-1 | NA | NA | TRBV11-2 | CASSLYQEEAYNEQFF | TGTGCCAGCAGCTTATATCAAGAGGAAGCCTACAATGAGCAGTTCTTC
TRBJ2-3 | NA | few | TRBV29-1 | CSVESGRGTDTQYF | TGCAGCGTTGAGAGCGGTAGAGGCACAGATACGCAGTATTTT
TRBJ1-2 | NA | few | TRBV15 | CATSRVLGPDYGYTF | TGTGCCACCAGCAGAGTGTTGGGACCCGACTATGGCTACACCTTC
TRBJ2-3 | TRBD2 | many | TRBV7-2 | CASSLPGGVGPDTQYF | TGTGCCAGCAGCTTACCCGGGGGGGTAGGGCCAGATACGCAGTATTTT
TRBJ2-1 | NA | few | TRBV15 | CATSLGRMDEQFF | TGTGCCACCAGCTTGGGGCGGATGGATGAGCAGTTCTTC
TRBJ2-5 | TRBD2 | few | TRBV20-1 | CSANTLAGGLKETQYF | TGCAGTGCAAATACCCTAGCGGGAGGGCTGAAGGAGACCCAGTACTTC
TRBJ1-1 | NA | many | TRBV6-2/TRBV6-3 | CASSTPGGGAGTEAFF | TGTGCCAGCAGTACCCCCGGCGGGGGTGCGGGCACTGAAGCTTTCTTT
TRBJ1-4 | NA | few | TRBV5-1 | CASSLSRQDEKLFF | TGCGCCAGCAGCTTGTCGAGACAAGATGAAAAACTGTTTTTT
TRBJ2-1 | TRBD2 | NA | TRBV14 | CASSQGLAGGSEQFF | TGTGCCAGCAGCCAAGGACTAGCGGGAGGGTCTGAGCAGTTCTTC
TRBJ2-1 | TRBD1 | many | TRBV30 | CAWSVNRGSDEQFF | TGTGCCTGGAGTGTAAACAGGGGGTCGGATGAGCAGTTCTTC
TRBJ1-2 | NA | NA | TRBV6-2/TRBV6-3 | CASSSARQASNYGYTF | TGTGCCAGCAGTTCAGCTCGACAGGCCTCTAACTATGGCTACACCTTC
TRBJ1-5 | NA | few | TRBV28 | CASRPGYSNQPQHF | TGTGCCAGCAGACCAGGGTATAGCAATCAGCCCCAGCATTTT
TRBJ2-3 | NA | many | TRBV27 | CASRPYPPGTGLTDTQYF | TGTGCCAGCAGACCATATCCCCCCGGTACGGGACTCACAGATACGCAGTATTTT
TRBJ2-3 | NA | NA | TRBV7-4 | CASSLGVQVSDTQYF | TGTGCCAGCAGCTTAGGAGTTCAGGTTTCAGATACGCAGTATTTT
TRBJ1-5 | NA | many | TRBV7-9 | CASSSQQSDSNQPQHF | TGTGCCAGCAGCTCCCAGCAGTCTGATAGCAATCAGCCCCAGCATTTT
TRBJ2-5 | TRBD1 | NA | TRBV28 | CASSGTGLAQETQYF | TGTGCCAGCAGCGGGACAGGCCTTGCCCAAGAGACCCAGTACTTC